Sequencing of this T cell receptor (beta chain) was carried out in a study of PD-1 blockade in classical Hodgkin lymphoma. Time point in this sample: cycle 4 day 1 (C4D1), after about 6 weeks of nivolumab. Every one of the patients relapsed after autologous stem cell transplantation (brentuximab vedotin exposure was variable). The best responses consisted of complete response, partial response or progressive disease. For this clone: The target antigen is unknown.

CDR3 length: 12 amino acids. Trimming left V 6 bases short and J 7 bases short, with 12 bases between. Per germline, CDR1 SNHLY and CDR2 FYNNEI. The table came from immunoSEQ multiplex PCR; TCRdb's copy has only in-frame clones and leaves some out. The sample carries about 24,000 clones, around three quarters recorded once. Whole-study results and caveats: Healthy donors were reported to have higher baseline TCR diversity than newly diagnosed patients. Still unresolved is the cause of the repertoire differences, which may be disease activity or prior therapy.

The gene calls are TRBV2 and TRBJ1-1; D unclear. The sample here was peripheral blood mononuclear cells (PBMCs), taken before the fourth cycle of nivolumab. This receptor was obtained from a human donor with classical Hodgkin lymphoma. The DNA of the CDR3 is TGTGCCAGCAGCGCAATTTATAGTGAAGCTTTCTTT. Its protein is CASSAIYSEAFF.